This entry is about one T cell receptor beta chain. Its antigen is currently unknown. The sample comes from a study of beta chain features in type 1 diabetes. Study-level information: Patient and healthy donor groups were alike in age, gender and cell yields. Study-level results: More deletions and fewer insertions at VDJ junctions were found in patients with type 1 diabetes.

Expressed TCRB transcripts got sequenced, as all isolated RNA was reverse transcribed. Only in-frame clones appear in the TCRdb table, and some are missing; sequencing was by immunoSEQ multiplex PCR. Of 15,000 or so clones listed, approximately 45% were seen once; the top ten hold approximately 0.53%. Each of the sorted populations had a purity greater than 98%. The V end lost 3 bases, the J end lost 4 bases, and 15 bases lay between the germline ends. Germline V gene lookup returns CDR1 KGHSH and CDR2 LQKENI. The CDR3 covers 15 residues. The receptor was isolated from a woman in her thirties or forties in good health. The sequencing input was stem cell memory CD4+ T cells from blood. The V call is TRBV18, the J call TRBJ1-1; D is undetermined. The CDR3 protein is CASSPRSGSFTEAFF. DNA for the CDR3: TGTGCCAGCTCACCTAGGTCGGGGTCGTTCACTGAAGCTTTCTTT.